These T cell receptor beta chains were read from a single sample in a study of Ad26.COV2.S vaccination and SARS-CoV-2 variants. The method was immunoSEQ multiplex PCR; TCRdb's version includes in-frame clones alone and lacks a portion of them. The sample has about 410,000 clones, 80% to 95% seen once. The sample consisted of peripheral blood, taken in a trial of Ad26.COV2.S vaccine versus placebo. The receptors come from a person between 18 and 60 years old who received the Ad26.COV2.S COVID-19 vaccine or a placebo. Each CDR3 is given with its conserved first and last residue. A D gene is named only where the DNA matches it firmly. Only part of the rows carry a size: once, few, many, or a class if the clone is expanded.

D: TRBD2
J: TRBJ2-3
size: few
V: TRBV7-2
DNA: TGTGCCAGCAGCTTAACCTCCTACTCTAGCGGGGGGGATACAGATACGCAGTATTTT
CDR3: CASSLTSYSSGGDTDTQYF

D: TRBD1
J: TRBJ2-3
size: -
V: TRBV18
DNA: TGTGCCAGCTCACCAGCCGGGACAGGGAACACAGATACGCAGTATTTT
CDR3: CASSPAGTGNTDTQYF

D: -
J: TRBJ2-3
size: -
V: TRBV24-1
DNA: TGTGCCACCAGTGATGGGGGCACAGATACGCAGTATTTT
CDR3: CATSDGGTDTQYF

D: TRBD1
J: TRBJ1-3
size: -
V: TRBV5-1
DNA: TGCGCCAGCAGCCAAGGACAGGGACTGGGAAACACCATATATTTT
CDR3: CASSQGQGLGNTIYF

D: TRBD2
J: TRBJ2-7
size: -
V: TRBV7-9
DNA: TGTGCCAGCAGTGATGCTAGCGGGGGGGCGAACTCCTACGAGCAGTACTTC
CDR3: CASSDASGGANSYEQYF

D: -
J: TRBJ1-4
size: -
V: TRBV19
DNA: TGTGCCAGTAGCCCAGAGGCAACTAATGAAAAACTGTTTTTT
CDR3: CASSPEATNEKLFF

D: -
J: TRBJ1-1
size: -
V: TRBV6-1
DNA: TGTGCCAGCAGTGATAGAGCACGGGTGAACACTGAAGCTTTCTTT
CDR3: CASSDRARVNTEAFF

D: -
J: TRBJ2-5
size: -
V: TRBV12-3/TRBV12-4
DNA: TGTGCCAGCAGTATCCAGGGGGAGACCCAGTACTTC
CDR3: CASSIQGETQYF

D: -
J: TRBJ2-2
size: -
V: TRBV9
DNA: TGTGCCAGCAGCCCGCAGGGTAGGGTCGGGGAGCTGTTTTTT
CDR3: CASSPQGRVGELFF

D: -
J: TRBJ1-4
size: -
V: TRBV4-1
DNA: TGCGCCAGCAGCCTCTTACAGGGCGCTAATGAAAAACTGTTTTTT
CDR3: CASSLLQGANEKLFF

D: -
J: TRBJ1-2
size: -
V: TRBV4-1
DNA: TGCGCCAGCAGCCTTGTAAATGGACCGCCCAACTATGGCTACACCTTC
CDR3: CASSLVNGPPNYGYTF

D: TRBD1
J: TRBJ2-1
size: -
V: TRBV6-5
DNA: TGTGCCAGCAGCGCCGGGACAGGGGAATACAATGAGCAGTTCTTC
CDR3: CASSAGTGEYNEQFF

D: -
J: TRBJ2-1
size: -
V: TRBV4-3
DNA: TGCGCCAGCAGCCAAGATCGGGGGCTAAGCTCCTACAATGAGCAGTTCTTC
CDR3: CASSQDRGLSSYNEQFF

D: -
J: TRBJ1-3
size: -
V: TRBV30
DNA: TGTGCCTGGAGCGACGGGGCCCGCTCTGGAAACACCATATATTTT
CDR3: CAWSDGARSGNTIYF

D: -
J: TRBJ1-2
size: -
V: TRBV11-2
DNA: TGTGCCAGCAGAACCCCGGGAGGGAGAGAAAATGGCTACACCTTC
CDR3: CASRTPGGRENGYTF

D: TRBD1
J: TRBJ1-4
size: -
V: TRBV7-2
DNA: TGTGCCAGCAGCTTACGACAGGGGGCTGCTAATGAAAAACTGTTTTTT
CDR3: CASSLRQGAANEKLFF

D: TRBD2
J: TRBJ2-3
size: once
V: TRBV4-3
DNA: TGCGCCAGCAGCCAGAGCGGGGGGGCAACAGATACGCAGTATTTT
CDR3: CASSQSGGATDTQYF

D: TRBD1
J: TRBJ2-7
size: -
V: TRBV6-7
DNA: TGTGCCAGCAGTTACTCAGCCCCCGGGACAGGGGTGTGCGAGCAGTACTTC
CDR3: CASSYSAPGTGVCEQYF

D: -
J: TRBJ2-2
size: -
V: TRBV5-8
DNA: TGTGCCAGCAGCTGGGGACTCAAGGCCTCGACCGGGGAGCTGTTTTTT
CDR3: CASSWGLKASTGELFF

D: -
J: TRBJ2-6
size: -
V: TRBV6-5
DNA: TGTGCCAGCAGAATCCAGGCCTCTGGGGCCAACGTCCTGACTTTC
CDR3: CASRIQASGANVLTF

D: -
J: TRBJ1-3
size: -
V: TRBV5-4
DNA: TGTGCCAGCAGCTTGGCGACGACAGGTGGAAACACCATATATTTT
CDR3: CASSLATTGGNTIYF

D: -
J: TRBJ1-4
size: -
V: TRBV15
DNA: TGTGCCACCAGCAGGGCGATCCCGATTCTAGGGTTTAATGAAAAACTGTTTTTT
CDR3: CATSRAIPILGFNEKLFF

D: -
J: TRBJ2-1
size: -
V: TRBV28
DNA: TGTGCCAGCAGGCCCGGGGGGCGTCATGAGCAGTTCTTC
CDR3: CASRPGGRHEQFF

D: -
J: TRBJ1-4
size: -
V: TRBV19
DNA: TGTGCCAGTAGTATAGGGGCTACTAATGAAAAACTGTTTTTT
CDR3: CASSIGATNEKLFF

D: -
J: TRBJ2-5
size: -
V: TRBV5-6
DNA: TGTGCCAGCAGCTTATCTGGAGCCATCCAAGAGACCCAGTACTTC
CDR3: CASSLSGAIQETQYF